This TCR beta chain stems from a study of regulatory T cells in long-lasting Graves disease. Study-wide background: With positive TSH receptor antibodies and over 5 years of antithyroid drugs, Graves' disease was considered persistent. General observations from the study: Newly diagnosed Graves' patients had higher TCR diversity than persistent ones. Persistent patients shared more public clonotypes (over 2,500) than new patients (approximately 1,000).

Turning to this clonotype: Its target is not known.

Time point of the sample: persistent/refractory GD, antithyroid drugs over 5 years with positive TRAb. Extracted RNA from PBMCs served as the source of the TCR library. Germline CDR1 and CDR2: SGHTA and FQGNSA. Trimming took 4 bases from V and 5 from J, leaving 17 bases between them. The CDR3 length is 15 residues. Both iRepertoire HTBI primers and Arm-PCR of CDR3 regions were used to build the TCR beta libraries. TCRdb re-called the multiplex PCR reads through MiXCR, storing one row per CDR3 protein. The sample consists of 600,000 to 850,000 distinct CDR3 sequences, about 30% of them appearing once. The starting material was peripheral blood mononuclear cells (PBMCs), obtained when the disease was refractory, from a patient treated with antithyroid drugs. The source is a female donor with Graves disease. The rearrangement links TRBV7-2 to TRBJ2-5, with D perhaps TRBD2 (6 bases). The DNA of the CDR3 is TGTGCCAGCAGCTCACCTGGCGCAGGGAGGGAGACCCAGTACTTC. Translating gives CASSSPGAGRETQYF. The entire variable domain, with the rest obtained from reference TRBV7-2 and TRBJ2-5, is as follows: GAGVSQSPSNKVTEKGKDVELRCDPISGHTALYWYRQSLGQGLEFLIYFQGNSAPDKSGLPSDRFSAERTGGSVSTLTIQRTQQEDSAVYLCASSSPGAGRETQYFGPGTRLLVL.